One and the same sample provided the 30 T cell receptor beta chains below, sequenced in a study of hypomethylating agent response in myelodysplastic syndrome. Profiled with immunoSEQ multiplex PCR; TCRdb holds only in-frame clones, not every one. The repertoire has 1,500 to 2,000 clones, roughly 80% of them found once; the top ten carry roughly 19%. Sequenced here: bone marrow, sampled before or after starting hypomethylating agent treatment for myelodysplastic syndrome (not recorded which). The receptors were sampled from a human donor with myelodysplastic syndrome.

V gene TRBV11-3 combines with J gene TRBJ1-3; 9 bases agree with TRBD1. Germline V gives CDR1 SGHNT, CDR2 YENEEA. Trimming removed 5 bases from V and 2 bases from J; junction bases left unmatched: 13. This CDR3 has 18 amino acids. The CDR3 DNA sequence: TGTGCCAGCAGCCACCTCCTTGGGACAGGGACGGCTGGAAACACCATATATTTT. It yields the protein CASSHLLGTGTAGNTIYF.

The V gene is TRBV11-3, the J gene TRBJ2-1; TRBD2 agrees at 11 bases. Germline CDR1 is SGHNT and CDR2 is YENEEA. The CDR3 runs to 15 residues. The J segment lost 5 bases and the V segment lost 5 bases, leaving 5 bases of the junction unmatched. Here the CDR3 reads CASSPVAGGDNEQFF. CDR3 coding DNA: TGTGCCAGCAGCCCCGTAGCGGGGGGGGACAATGAGCAGTTCTTC.

In its sample, this clone was seen a few times. V is TRBV28 and J is TRBJ1-3, with unresolved D. This CDR3 comprises 15 residues. Germline loops: CDR1 MDHEN, CDR2 SYDVKM. V lost 1 base and J 0 bases, leaving 7 bases between the germline ends. The CDR3 sequence: CASSLLRGSGNTIYF. DNA for the CDR3: TGTGCCAGCAGTTTATTGCGGGGCTCTGGAAACACCATATATTTT.

V gene TRBV4-1 combines with J gene TRBJ1-1; D possibly corresponds to TRBD1 (6 bases). V was clipped by 0 bases and J by 4 bases, with 12 bases between them. CDR1 is MGHRA and CDR2 is YSYEKL in the germline V gene. The CDR3 is 15 residues long. CDR3 coding DNA: TGCGCCAGCAGCCAAGAAACCCAGGGGAGCACTGAAGCTTTCTTT. Its translation is CASSQETQGSTEAFF.

The chain carries TRBV19 and TRBJ1-1; D not certain. CDR1 LNHDA and CDR2 SQIVND come from the germline V gene (reference sequence). Deletions cut 5 bases from V and 1 base from J, with 8 bases between. This CDR3 contains 13 residues. CDR3 DNA: TGTGCCAGTAGTCTCTCCTGGAACACTGAAGCTTTCTTT. It translates to CASSLSWNTEAFF.

The chain joins TRBV28 to TRBJ2-1; D not certain. The CDR3 contains 11 residues. Germline values: CDR1 MDHEN, CDR2 SYDVKM. The ends were cut back, 6 bases at V and 4 bases at J, with 4 bases in the middle. This CDR3 is CASRRYNEQFF. CDR3 sequence (DNA): TGTGCCAGCAGACGATACAATGAGCAGTTCTTC.

This sequence joins TRBV4-2 and TRBJ1-4, with 7 bases that match TRBD1. This CDR3 is 15 amino acids long. Germline-derived CDR1 and CDR2 are LGHNA and YNFKEQ. V lost 6 bases, J lost 5 bases, and 9 bases stayed unmatched. Here the CDR3 DNA reads TGTGCCAGCAGTCAACTAACAGGGGAGAATGAAAAACTGTTTTTT. It encodes CASSQLTGENEKLFF.

In this sample, this clone turned up a few times. V and J are TRBV7-2 and TRBJ1-6; D unresolved. The V and J ends lost 5 bases and 7 bases respectively, with 12 bases between them. CDR3 length equals 14 residues. Germline V gene data show CDR1 as SGHTA and CDR2 as FQGNSA. CDR3 in DNA: TGTGCCAGCAGCACCACAGAGGACAATTCACCCCTCCACTTT. Translating it yields CASSTTEDNSPLHF.

The chain carries TRBV18 and TRBJ2-2; no definite D call. Looked up from germline, CDR1 is KGHSH and CDR2 is LQKENI. Trimming shortened V by 3 bases and J by 4 bases, and 9 bases separated the two germline ends. The CDR3 is 14 amino acids. DNA for the CDR3: TGTGCCAGCTCACCGAGAAGTAGCACCGGGGAGCTGTTTTTT. It is translated as CASSPRSSTGELFF.

The chain couples TRBV6-1 to TRBJ2-3; tentatively, D is TRBD1 or TRBD2 (5 bases each). The length of the CDR3 is 16 residues. V gave up 2 bases and J gave up 5 bases, with 17 bases separating them. The germline gives CDR1 MNHNS, CDR2 SASEGT. The CDR3 spells CASSELLGRGGDTQYF. As DNA, the CDR3 is TGTGCCAGCAGTGAACTCCTAGGTCGGGGCGGAGATACGCAGTATTTT.

The chain is built from TRBV27 and TRBJ2-2; D possibly matches TRBD1 or TRBD2 (6 bases each). The CDR3 has 14 residues. The germline V gene encodes CDR1 MNHEY and CDR2 SMNVEV (reference sequence). Between the trimmed V and J ends, which lost 2 bases and 5 bases, there was a span of 9 bases. CDR3: CASSLRGRTGELFF. The CDR3 DNA reads TGTGCCAGCAGTTTAAGGGGGAGGACCGGGGAGCTGTTTTTT.

The chain is built from TRBV6-1 and TRBJ1-1; 8 bases are a match to TRBD1. The ends lost 6 bases at V and 6 bases at J; junction bases unmatched: 6. The length of the CDR3 is 13 residues. Germline V lookup: CDR1 MNHNS, CDR2 SASEGT. For the CDR3, the DNA is TGTGCCAGCAGGCCGACAGGGGTGGCTGAAGCTTTCTTT. It is translated as CASRPTGVAEAFF.

V usage is TRBV10-2 and J usage is TRBJ1-1; 8 bases align to TRBD1. The junction had 16 bases not matched to a gene; V was cut back by 4 bases and J by 3 bases. CDR3 length equals 18 residues. Germline-derived CDR1 and CDR2 are WSHSY and SAAADI. CDR3 nucleotide sequence: TGCGCCAGCAGTGGGATAAAGGCAGGGGGCGCCGAAGACACTGAAGCTTTCTTT. Its protein product is CASSGIKAGGAEDTEAFF.

This rearrangement joins TRBV27 to TRBJ2-4; D possibly corresponds to TRBD1 (5 bases). V lost 2 bases and J lost 7, with 18 bases in between. The length of the CDR3 is 16 residues. The germline V gene has CDR1 MNHEY and CDR2 SMNVEV (reference sequence). CDR3 protein: CASSLVGQGFINIQYF. CDR3 sequence (DNA): TGTGCCAGCAGTTTAGTCGGGCAGGGTTTCATTAACATTCAGTACTTC.

To note about this clone: The identical CDR3 is also encoded by other nucleotide sequences in the sample. The rearrangement joins TRBV9 to TRBJ1-1; 7 positions agree with TRBD1. From germline, CDR1 is SGDLS and CDR2 YYNGEE. This CDR3 comprises 15 residues. V trimming: 4 bases; J trimming: 11 bases; junction bases outside the gene matches: 17. Here the CDR3 reads CASSSETRQGGEAFF. The CDR3 bases are TGTGCCAGCAGCTCAGAGACCCGACAGGGTGGTGAGGCTTTCTTT.

The chain combines TRBV5-1 with TRBJ2-3; 11 positions match TRBD2. Germline V gene data show CDR1 as SGHRS and CDR2 as YFSETQ. Losses at the gene ends were 0 bases for V and 2 bases for J; bases not matched to a gene: 2. This CDR3 has 16 amino acids. CDR3 amino acids: CASSLGLAGNTDTQYF. The DNA of the CDR3 is TGCGCCAGCAGCTTGGGACTAGCGGGGAACACAGATACGCAGTATTTT.

The V and J genes are TRBV7-9 and TRBJ2-1; tentatively, D is TRBD2 (6 bases). CDR3 length: 13 residues. V was shortened by 4 bases and J by 7 bases, with 11 bases between the two germline ends. Germline loops: CDR1 SEHNR, CDR2 FQNEAQ (reference sequence). The DNA for the CDR3 is TGTGCCAGCAGCTCAGGACTATATAATGAGCAGTTCTTC. Translation gives CASSSGLYNEQFF.

The chain is built from TRBV5-1 and TRBJ2-3; D may be TRBD1 (6 bases). Germline lookup yields CDR1 SGHRS and CDR2 YFSETQ. This CDR3 contains 16 residues. With 6 bases removed from V and 0 bases from J, the gap between germline ends came to 17 bases. The CDR3 bases are TGCGCCAGCACTAAGGGGCAGGGGCGAAGCACAGATACGCAGTATTTT. This translates into CASTKGQGRSTDTQYF.

J is TRBJ2-5 and V is TRBV15; D may be TRBD1 (6 bases). This CDR3 spans 14 amino acids. V lost 2 bases to trimming and J lost 3 bases, with 10 bases between them. Germline V CDR1 and CDR2: LNHNV, YYDKDF (reference sequence). The CDR3 nucleotides are TGTGCCACCAGCAGACCCCAGGGGAAAGAGACCCAGTACTTC. Translation gives CATSRPQGKETQYF.

The rearrangement links TRBV13 to TRBJ2-1; D remains unclear. V was trimmed by 3 bases and J by 0 bases, leaving 12 bases between them. The CDR3 covers 16 residues. From germline, CDR1 is PRHDT and CDR2 FYEKMQ (reference sequence). DNA of the CDR3: TGTGCCAGCAGCTTTTGGGCATCGAGCTCCTACAATGAGCAGTTCTTC. Protein: CASSFWASSSYNEQFF.

A single count supports this clone. The CDR3 is CASSLQGGRTDTQYF. CDR3 nucleotide sequence: TGTGCCAGCAGCTTACAGGGGGGACGCACAGATACGCAGTATTTT. The rearrangement uses TRBV7-2 and TRBJ2-3, with a weak D call TRBD1 (7 bases). V gave up 2 bases and J gave up 1 base, with 10 bases separating them. Per the germline V gene, CDR1 is SGHTA and CDR2 is FQGNSA. This CDR3 is built from 15 residues.

The chain joins TRBV2 to TRBJ1-2; a possible D gene is TRBD1 (5 bases). Looked up from germline, CDR1 is SNHLY and CDR2 is FYNNEI. V was trimmed by 6 bases and J by 5 bases, leaving 10 bases between them. The CDR3 has 12 amino acids. The CDR3 DNA follows: TGTGCCAGCAGGGGGACGGTTTATGGCTACACCTTC. Protein sequence: CASRGTVYGYTF.

The V gene is TRBV19, the J gene TRBJ2-2; D is uncertain. The length of the CDR3 is 16 residues. The germline V and J ends were trimmed by 7 bases and 5 bases, with 20 bases remaining between them. In germline, CDR1 is LNHDA, CDR2 SQIVND (reference sequence). The CDR3 DNA is TGTGCCAGTATGTTCGAGTCCACGTATAGAACCGGGGAGCTGTTTTTT. It specifies CASMFESTYRTGELFF.

The V and J genes are TRBV18 and TRBJ2-3, with 11 bases aligning to TRBD2. J gave up 4 bases and V 2 bases, and 5 bases lay outside the gene matches. The CDR3 runs 16 residues. Germline CDR1 KGHSH, CDR2 LQKENI. CDR3 loop: CASSPIAGGPPDTQYF. CDR3 nucleotide sequence: TGTGCCAGCTCACCAATAGCGGGAGGGCCTCCAGATACGCAGTATTTT.

V usage is TRBV5-8 and J usage is TRBJ1-6, with D possibly TRBD1 on 6 matching bases. Between the trimmed V and J ends, which lost 0 bases and 4 bases, there was a span of 14 bases. The germline gives CDR1 SGHTS, CDR2 YDEGEE. The CDR3 covers 17 residues. The CDR3 here is CASSLEQGKLYNSPLHF. CDR3 sequence (DNA): TGTGCCAGCAGCTTGGAGCAGGGGAAGCTTTATAATTCACCCCTCCACTTT. Filled out from reference TRBV5-8 and TRBJ1-6, the complete variable domain reads EAGVTQSPTHLIKTRGQQATLRCSPISGHTSVYWYQQALGLGLQFLLWYDEGEERNRGNFPPRFSGRQFPNYSSELNVNALELEDSALYLCASSLEQGKLYNSPLHFGNGTRLTVT.

This chain joins TRBV4-1 and TRBJ1-1; D is unclear. There are 13 residues in the CDR3. Trimming removed 4 bases at V and 10 bases at J, with 16 bases between. Per germline, CDR1 MGHRA and CDR2 YSYEKL. The CDR3 DNA reads TGCGCCAGCAGCCTCGACGGCGGAGCGGTAGCTTTCTTT. It is translated as CASSLDGGAVAFF.

J is TRBJ2-4 and V is TRBV18; unclear D gene. The germline V gene encodes CDR1 KGHSH and CDR2 LQKENI. The V end lost 2 bases, the J end lost 9 bases, and 14 bases lay between the germline ends. This CDR3 has 14 amino acids. CDR3 region: CASSPGSPGGIQYF. The CDR3 bases are TGTGCCAGCTCACCAGGCTCCCCTGGTGGCATTCAGTACTTC.

This clone was picked up a small number of times. V and J are TRBV7-9 and TRBJ2-6, with 9 positions matching TRBD2. The CDR3 sequence is 19 residues long. J gave up 2 bases and V 5 bases, and 13 bases lay outside the gene matches. In germline, CDR1 is SEHNR, CDR2 FQNEAQ (reference sequence). In nucleotides, the CDR3 is TGTGCCAGCAGCCCGGGAATAGGCGGGAGGGGTGCTGGGGCCAACGTCCTGACTTTC. Protein: CASSPGIGGRGAGANVLTF.

The rearrangement links TRBV7-2 to TRBJ1-4; weak D call: TRBD1 (6 bases). Germline lookup yields CDR1 SGHTA and CDR2 FQGNSA. The CDR3 sequence is 13 residues long. Trimming took 5 bases from V and 14 from J, leaving 18 bases between them. The CDR3 here is CASSLVRGFELFF. The CDR3 nucleotides read TGTGCCAGCAGCCTGGTGAGGGGGTTCGAGCTGTTTTTT.

The V and J genes are TRBV4-1 and TRBJ2-1; 14 bases are shared with TRBD2. The germline V gene encodes CDR1 MGHRA and CDR2 YSYEKL. V trimming: 2 bases; J trimming: 12 bases; junction bases outside the gene matches: 6. This CDR3 contains 15 residues. CDR3 nucleotide sequence: TGCGCCAGCAGCCAAACCCCCGGACTAGCGGGGGGGCAGTTCTTC. Encoded protein: CASSQTPGLAGGQFF.